This TCR beta chain was documented in a study of CD8+CD57+ T cells in acquired aplastic anemia. Sequencing was done on patients that had shown CD8+CD57+ cell expansion by flow cytometry. The template used for profiling TCR beta VDJ and CDR3 was genomic DNA. Each CDR3 protein gets one entry after TCRdb re-called the reads with MiXCR. The sample records 110,000 or so distinct CDR3 sequences, approximately 61% being singletons. The sequenced sample was sorted CD4+, CD8+, or CD8+CD57+ T cells (not recorded which) from PBMCs. The origin of this receptor is a human donor with aplastic anemia.

The CDR3 bases are TGTGCCACCAGTGATGGGACAAGGATCGAGACCCAGTACTTC. This encodes CATSDGTRIETQYF. The genes are TRBV24-1 and TRBJ2-5; TRBD1 is a possible D gene (6 bases). The CDR3 length is 14 residues. With 3 bases removed from V and 5 bases from J, the gap between germline ends came to 12 bases. Germline lookup yields CDR1 KGHDR and CDR2 SFDVKD.